This TCR beta chain was captured by sequencing in a study of cytotoxic CD8 clonotypes in ibrutinib-treated CLL. Whole-study context: Outcomes included approximately 24 partial and 2 complete responses; after median around 5.5 years, roughly 14 stayed remitted and about 12 progressed. General study findings and limits: Baseline clonality was higher than in age-matched healthy donors and moved in step with circulating CD8+ T-cell counts. Rare overall, public clonotypes shrank or held steady under therapy. Sustained-remission patients were sampled at different times than progressing patients were.

TCRdb's table, derived via immunoSEQ multiplex PCR, lists solely in-frame clones and lacks some. The sample gives 45,000 or so clones, around 52% of which show up once; around a quarter is in the top ten. Comments on this clone: Its specificity is not known.

Sequenced material: PBMCs, taken after 24 months of ibrutinib treatment. The origin of this receptor is a human donor with chronic lymphocytic leukemia.

Written as DNA, the CDR3 is TGCGCCAGCAGCTTGCCCAGTGCTTCCGGGGCCAACGTCCTGACTTTC. Amino acid sequence: CASSLPSASGANVLTF. The chain carries TRBV5-1 and TRBJ2-6; D remains unclear. CDR1 SGHRS and CDR2 YFSETQ come from the germline V gene. The CDR3 is 16 residues long. The V gene lost 1 base and the J gene lost 4 bases, with 12 bases spanning the gap.